This record looks at one TCR beta chain sequence and its context. What it recognizes is unknown. Sequencing of TCR beta covered CD8+ and CD4+ T cells obtained from blood. V shed 3 bases and J 6 bases; nucleotides not matched to a gene: 14. Germline loops: CDR1 GTSNPN, CDR2 SVGIG (reference sequence). The CDR3 consists of 16 residues. The sample is drawn from a study of CD8 T cells in Susac syndrome. Study summary: At the time of blood draw, patients with Susac syndrome were therapy-naive, receiving corticosteroids, or receiving intravenous immunoglobulin alone.

Random hexamers were used to reverse transcribe the RNA input (roughly 0.5 to 1 ug). Using its own MiXCR run on the immunoSEQ multiplex PCR reads, TCRdb lists one record per CDR3 protein. The sample has hundreds of thousands of distinct CDR3 sequences; about 94% are singletons. Regarding the study as a whole: Clonal expansion was not seen in any Susac syndrome CD4+ T cell repertoire.

The chain carries TRBV30 and TRBJ1-5; TRBD1 matches at 7 bases. The receptor was derived from a human donor with Susac syndrome. Input material: CD4+ T cells from PBMCs. The CDR3 sequence: CAWSGETGRVGQPQHF. CDR3 bases: TGTGCCTGGAGCGGGGAGACAGGGCGGGTGGGTCAGCCCCAGCATTTT.